The rows below give T cell receptor beta chains drawn from one sample of a study of T cells in Graves' hyperthyroidism and ophthalmopathy. A single record per CDR3 protein comes from TCRdb applying MiXCR to the multiplex PCR reads. The sample consists of roughly 130,000 distinct CDR3 sequences, 22% of them appearing once. The specimen was blood. Receptors originate from a woman aged 50 to 60 with Graves' hyperthyroidism that later progressed to Graves' ophthalmopathy. The CDR3 runs from the conserved cysteine through the conserved F or W. D genes are given only for firm matches. The size of a clone is reported for some rows only, either as once, few or many, or as a class for expanded clones.

j_gene: TRBJ2-4
len: 17
abundance: -
d_gene: -
v_gene: TRBV5-1
CDR3nt: TGCGCCAGCAGCTTGGATGGCGGGTCGGGGGCCAAAAACATTCAGTACTTC
CDR3aa: CASSLDGGSGAKNIQYF

j_gene: TRBJ1-1
len: 13
abundance: many
d_gene: -
v_gene: TRBV20-1
CDR3nt: TGCAGTGCTAAACCGGGATGGTGGACTGAAGCTTTCTTT
CDR3aa: CSAKPGWWTEAFF

j_gene: TRBJ1-6
len: 15
abundance: few
d_gene: -
v_gene: TRBV7-3
CDR3nt: TGTGCCAGCAGCTTAGAGGACTCCTATAATTCACCCCTCCACTTT
CDR3aa: CASSLEDSYNSPLHF

j_gene: TRBJ1-2
len: 12
abundance: few
d_gene: -
v_gene: TRBV29-1
CDR3nt: TGCAGCGTTGCTGCGGGGGGGGAGGGCTACACCTTC
CDR3aa: CSVAAGGEGYTF

j_gene: TRBJ1-2
len: 13
abundance: many
d_gene: -
v_gene: TRBV30
CDR3nt: TGTGCCTGGAGTGCCGACACTAACTATGGCTACACCTTC
CDR3aa: CAWSADTNYGYTF

j_gene: TRBJ1-1
len: 16
abundance: many
d_gene: -
v_gene: TRBV18
CDR3nt: TGTGCCAGCTCACCCCAGGGGCTCCACCGGAACACTGAAGCTTTCTTT
CDR3aa: CASSPQGLHRNTEAFF

j_gene: TRBJ1-2
len: 15
abundance: many
d_gene: -
v_gene: TRBV6-1
CDR3nt: TGTGCCAGCAGTCAAACCGGGACTCTTAACTATGGCTACACCTTC
CDR3aa: CASSQTGTLNYGYTF

j_gene: TRBJ2-7
len: 15
abundance: many
d_gene: TRBD1
v_gene: TRBV2
CDR3nt: TGTGCCAGCAGGGTAAACCGGGACAGGGCCTACGAGCAGTACTTC
CDR3aa: CASRVNRDRAYEQYF

j_gene: TRBJ2-2
len: 16
abundance: many
d_gene: TRBD2
v_gene: TRBV12-3/TRBV12-4
CDR3nt: TGTGCCAGCAGTTTGGTAGCGGGAGGGAACACCGGGGAGCTGTTTTTT
CDR3aa: CASSLVAGGNTGELFF

j_gene: TRBJ2-2
len: 17
abundance: -
d_gene: TRBD2
v_gene: TRBV27
CDR3nt: TGTGCCAGCAGCGGGCGGGAGGGCGGTCCGGACACCGGGGAGCTGTTTTTT
CDR3aa: CASSGREGGPDTGELFF

j_gene: TRBJ2-7
len: 13
abundance: many
d_gene: TRBD1
v_gene: TRBV6-5
CDR3nt: TGTGCCAGCAGTTCCGGGACAGGGCGCGAGCAGTACTTC
CDR3aa: CASSSGTGREQYF

j_gene: TRBJ2-4
len: 15
abundance: -
d_gene: -
v_gene: TRBV20-1
CDR3nt: TGCAGTGCTAGAGATTCCGGGAAGGGCAAAAACATTCAGTACTTC
CDR3aa: CSARDSGKGKNIQYF

j_gene: TRBJ2-3
len: 14
abundance: -
d_gene: TRBD2
v_gene: TRBV29-1
CDR3nt: TGCAGCGTTGCCCTAGCGGGGCTCACAGATACGCAGTATTTT
CDR3aa: CSVALAGLTDTQYF

j_gene: TRBJ2-1
len: 18
abundance: -
d_gene: TRBD2
v_gene: TRBV3-1
CDR3nt: TGTGCCAGCAGCCGGGTTGGGGCGGGAGGGGAGTACAAGCCTGAGCAGTTCTTC
CDR3aa: CASSRVGAGGEYKPEQFF

j_gene: TRBJ1-6
len: 14
abundance: -
d_gene: TRBD1
v_gene: TRBV9
CDR3nt: TGTGCCAGCAGCGTGGACAGGCTGAGGTCACCCCTCCACTTT
CDR3aa: CASSVDRLRSPLHF

j_gene: TRBJ2-7
len: 17
abundance: many
d_gene: TRBD1
v_gene: TRBV11-2
CDR3nt: TGTGCCAGCAGCCGTCATACCGGGACAGGGGGTTCCTACGAGCAGTACTTC
CDR3aa: CASSRHTGTGGSYEQYF

j_gene: TRBJ2-7
len: 12
abundance: -
d_gene: -
v_gene: TRBV12-3/TRBV12-4
CDR3nt: TGTGCCAGCAGTTTCAACCACTACGAGCAGTACTTC
CDR3aa: CASSFNHYEQYF

j_gene: TRBJ1-2
len: 14
abundance: many
d_gene: -
v_gene: TRBV30
CDR3nt: TGTGCCTGGAGCGGTCCAGGGATGGGCGATGGCTACACCTTC
CDR3aa: CAWSGPGMGDGYTF

j_gene: TRBJ2-4
len: 17
abundance: few
d_gene: TRBD1
v_gene: TRBV20-1
CDR3nt: TGCAGTGCTAGAGATTTAGCAGGACAGGGGGGAAAAAACATTCAGTACTTC
CDR3aa: CSARDLAGQGGKNIQYF

j_gene: TRBJ2-1
len: 16
abundance: many
d_gene: -
v_gene: TRBV11-1
CDR3nt: TGTGCCAGCAGCCCTCGGTGGGCGGGTGGGGCCACGGGGCAGTTCTTC
CDR3aa: CASSPRWAGGATGQFF

j_gene: TRBJ2-5
len: 11
abundance: many
d_gene: -
v_gene: TRBV28
CDR3nt: TGTGCCAGCAGAGGCCTCGGGACCCAGTACTTC
CDR3aa: CASRGLGTQYF

j_gene: TRBJ1-1
len: 13
abundance: -
d_gene: TRBD1
v_gene: TRBV30
CDR3nt: TGTGCCTGGTGGGACAGGGTGAGAACTGAAGCTTTCTTT
CDR3aa: CAWWDRVRTEAFF

j_gene: TRBJ2-5
len: 13
abundance: many
d_gene: TRBD2
v_gene: TRBV28
CDR3nt: TGTGCCAGCAGTTTCTTGGGGACTACCCACCTGTACTTC
CDR3aa: CASSFLGTTHLYF

j_gene: TRBJ2-3
len: 15
abundance: many
d_gene: -
v_gene: TRBV5-1
CDR3nt: TGCGCCAGCAGCTTGGGCAGGGTCGGGACAGATACGCAGTATTTT
CDR3aa: CASSLGRVGTDTQYF

j_gene: TRBJ2-5
len: 14
abundance: many
d_gene: TRBD1
v_gene: TRBV7-6
CDR3nt: TGTGCCAGCAGCTTTACAGGGGCCCTCGAGACCCAGTACTTC
CDR3aa: CASSFTGALETQYF

j_gene: TRBJ1-2
len: 15
abundance: -
d_gene: -
v_gene: TRBV7-6
CDR3nt: TGTGCCAGCAGCTTAGAGGGAGGGGCCGACTATGGCTACACCTTC
CDR3aa: CASSLEGGADYGYTF

j_gene: TRBJ2-2
len: 14
abundance: -
d_gene: TRBD1
v_gene: TRBV28
CDR3nt: TGTGCCAGCAGTTCGACAGGGGACACCGGGGAGCTGTTTTTT
CDR3aa: CASSSTGDTGELFF

j_gene: TRBJ1-2
len: 13
abundance: -
d_gene: TRBD1
v_gene: TRBV28
CDR3nt: TGTGCCAGCCGTGACAGGGGTTGGTCCGGCTACACCTTC
CDR3aa: CASRDRGWSGYTF

j_gene: TRBJ1-1
len: 18
abundance: -
d_gene: -
v_gene: TRBV2
CDR3nt: TGTGCCAGCAAGATATCGTACGGGCCAACAGGCGGTGGAACTGAAGCTTTCTTT
CDR3aa: CASKISYGPTGGGTEAFF

j_gene: TRBJ2-7
len: 14
abundance: many
d_gene: -
v_gene: TRBV28
CDR3nt: TGTGCCAGCAGTCCCACGGGGCCTCGAATCGAACAGTACTTC
CDR3aa: CASSPTGPRIEQYF

j_gene: TRBJ1-6
len: 15
abundance: -
d_gene: TRBD1
v_gene: TRBV30
CDR3nt: TGTGCCTGGAACCTCGGCCCAGGGGGCAATTCACCCCTCCACTTT
CDR3aa: CAWNLGPGGNSPLHF

j_gene: TRBJ2-3
len: 15
abundance: many
d_gene: TRBD1
v_gene: TRBV7-9
CDR3nt: TGTGCCAGCAGCTTACGGACAGGGAGGACAGATACGCAGTATTTT
CDR3aa: CASSLRTGRTDTQYF

j_gene: TRBJ1-2
len: 16
abundance: few
d_gene: TRBD1
v_gene: TRBV7-9
CDR3nt: TGTGCCAGCAGCTTTAGACCGGGACAGGGGGCATCTGGCTACACCTTC
CDR3aa: CASSFRPGQGASGYTF

j_gene: TRBJ2-5
len: 12
abundance: many
d_gene: -
v_gene: TRBV7-2
CDR3nt: TGTGCCAGCAGCTTTTACCAAGAGACCCAGTACTTC
CDR3aa: CASSFYQETQYF

j_gene: TRBJ2-2
len: 14
abundance: -
d_gene: -
v_gene: TRBV19
CDR3nt: TGTGCCAGTAGTATGGACCCGAGCACCGGGGAGCTGTTTTTT
CDR3aa: CASSMDPSTGELFF

j_gene: TRBJ2-1
len: 14
abundance: many
d_gene: -
v_gene: TRBV27
CDR3nt: TGTGCCAGCAGGCGGGCGAACTCCTACAATGAGCAGTTCTTC
CDR3aa: CASRRANSYNEQFF

j_gene: TRBJ1-2
len: 15
abundance: few
d_gene: TRBD1
v_gene: TRBV20-1
CDR3nt: TGCAGTGCTAGAAAGGGGACAGGGGGAGCCTATGGCTACACCTTC
CDR3aa: CSARKGTGGAYGYTF

j_gene: TRBJ2-7
len: 14
abundance: many
d_gene: -
v_gene: TRBV18
CDR3nt: TGTGCCAGCTCCCCGCAAAGGGGCACCTACGAGCAGTACTTC
CDR3aa: CASSPQRGTYEQYF

j_gene: TRBJ1-2
len: 18
abundance: many
d_gene: -
v_gene: TRBV28
CDR3nt: TGTGCCAGCAGTCCGGTCGGCAGGGCATTAAAGGGTTCCGGTGGCTACACCTTC
CDR3aa: CASSPVGRALKGSGGYTF

j_gene: TRBJ2-7
len: 16
abundance: few
d_gene: TRBD2
v_gene: TRBV19
CDR3nt: TGTGCCAGTAGTATAGGGTGGACTAGCGGGCTCTACGAGCAGTACTTC
CDR3aa: CASSIGWTSGLYEQYF

j_gene: TRBJ2-1
len: 15
abundance: -
d_gene: TRBD2
v_gene: TRBV28
CDR3nt: TGTGCCAGCAGTGGGACTAGCGGACAACACAATGAGCAGTTCTTC
CDR3aa: CASSGTSGQHNEQFF

j_gene: TRBJ2-1
len: 15
abundance: -
d_gene: TRBD2
v_gene: TRBV5-1
CDR3nt: TGCGCCAGCCAGCTACTAGCGGGAGGTTCCGTTGAGCAGTTCTTC
CDR3aa: CASQLLAGGSVEQFF

j_gene: TRBJ2-3
len: 12
abundance: many
d_gene: -
v_gene: TRBV30
CDR3nt: TGTGCCTGGACTCCACACACAGATACGCAGTATTTT
CDR3aa: CAWTPHTDTQYF

j_gene: TRBJ2-5
len: 15
abundance: many
d_gene: -
v_gene: TRBV13
CDR3nt: TGTGCCAGCTCACAGGGTTTGGGGCTGCAAGAGACCCAGTACTTC
CDR3aa: CASSQGLGLQETQYF

j_gene: TRBJ1-5
len: 14
abundance: many
d_gene: -
v_gene: TRBV6-6
CDR3nt: TGTGCCAGCAGTTACGGTGTTCAGTATCAGCCCCAGCATTTT
CDR3aa: CASSYGVQYQPQHF

j_gene: TRBJ2-3
len: 14
abundance: -
d_gene: -
v_gene: TRBV2
CDR3nt: TGTGCCAGCAGTGACCCAGCGGGCGCAGATACGCAGTATTTT
CDR3aa: CASSDPAGADTQYF

j_gene: TRBJ1-2
len: 11
abundance: many
d_gene: -
v_gene: TRBV28
CDR3nt: TGTGCCACCGCGGCGCGGTATGGCTACACCTTC
CDR3aa: CATAARYGYTF

j_gene: TRBJ2-5
len: 16
abundance: -
d_gene: -
v_gene: TRBV5-1
CDR3nt: TGCGCCAGCAGCTTGGCTCACAGTCATGAGGGAGAGACCCAGTACTTC
CDR3aa: CASSLAHSHEGETQYF

j_gene: TRBJ1-1
len: 15
abundance: many
d_gene: TRBD1
v_gene: TRBV28
CDR3nt: TGTGCCAGCAGTTTTGAGGGGGCGGGATACACTGAAGCTTTCTTT
CDR3aa: CASSFEGAGYTEAFF

j_gene: TRBJ2-2
len: 14
abundance: many
d_gene: -
v_gene: TRBV30
CDR3nt: TGTGCCTGGAGGCAAGGGACGGGAACCGGGGAGCTGTTTTTT
CDR3aa: CAWRQGTGTGELFF

j_gene: TRBJ2-1
len: 13
abundance: few
d_gene: TRBD2
v_gene: TRBV6-1
CDR3nt: TGTGCCAGCAGTTATCGCGGACTAGGTGAGCAGTTCTTC
CDR3aa: CASSYRGLGEQFF

j_gene: TRBJ1-2
len: 12
abundance: many
d_gene: TRBD1
v_gene: TRBV29-1
CDR3nt: TGCAGCGTTGGGCAGGGGGCAGGGGGCTACACCTTC
CDR3aa: CSVGQGAGGYTF

j_gene: TRBJ1-2
len: 14
abundance: few
d_gene: -
v_gene: TRBV28
CDR3nt: TGTGCCAGCAGTTCCGGGGGGGTCGGCTATGGCTACACCTTC
CDR3aa: CASSSGGVGYGYTF